This T cell receptor beta chain comes out of a study of radiotherapy plus CTLA-4 blockade in lung cancer. In the study overall: Among patients, roughly 18% showed objective responses, and approximately 31% had disease control.

Only in-frame clones appear in the TCRdb table, and some are missing; sequencing was by immunoSEQ multiplex PCR. Of around 110,000 clones listed, about 90% are singletons. This CDR3 is 15 amino acids long. J is TRBJ2-3 and V is TRBV21-1; TRBD2 is the table's D call, not checked against the DNA. TRBV21-1 is classified as a pseudogene. This clonotype originated in a human donor with non-small cell lung cancer that progressed on radiotherapy plus ipilimumab. Sequences were derived from peripheral blood, sampled from a patient treated with radiotherapy plus ipilimumab. DNA for the CDR3: TGTGCCAGCAGCAAACTAGATAAACGCACAGATACGCAGTATTTT. Protein: CASSKLDKRTDTQYF.